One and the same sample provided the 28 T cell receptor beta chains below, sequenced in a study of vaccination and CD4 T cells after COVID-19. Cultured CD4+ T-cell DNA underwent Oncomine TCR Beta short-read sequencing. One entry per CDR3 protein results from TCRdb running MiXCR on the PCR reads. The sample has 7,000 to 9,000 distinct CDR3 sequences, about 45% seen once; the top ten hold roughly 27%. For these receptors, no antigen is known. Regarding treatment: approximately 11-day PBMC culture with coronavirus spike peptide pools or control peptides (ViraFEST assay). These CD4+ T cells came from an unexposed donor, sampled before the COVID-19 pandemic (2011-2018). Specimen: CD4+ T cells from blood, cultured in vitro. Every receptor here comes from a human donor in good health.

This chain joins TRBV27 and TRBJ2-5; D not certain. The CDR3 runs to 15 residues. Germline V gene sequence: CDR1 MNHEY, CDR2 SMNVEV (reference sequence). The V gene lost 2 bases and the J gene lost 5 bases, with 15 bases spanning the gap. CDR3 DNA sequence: TGTGCCAGCAGTTTAGTCGGTGCTAGAATGGAGACCCAGTACTTC. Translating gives CASSLVGARMETQYF.

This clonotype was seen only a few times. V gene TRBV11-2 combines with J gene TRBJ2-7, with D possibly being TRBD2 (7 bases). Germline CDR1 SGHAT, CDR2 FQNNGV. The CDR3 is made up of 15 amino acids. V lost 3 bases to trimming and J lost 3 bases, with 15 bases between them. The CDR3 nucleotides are TGTGCCAGCAGCTTTTCCCGGGGGGACAACTACGAGCAGTACTTC. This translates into CASSFSRGDNYEQYF.

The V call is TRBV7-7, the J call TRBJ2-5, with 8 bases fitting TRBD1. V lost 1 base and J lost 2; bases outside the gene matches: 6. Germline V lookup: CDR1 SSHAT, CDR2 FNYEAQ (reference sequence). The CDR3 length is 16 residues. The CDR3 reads CASSLVPQGVQETQYF. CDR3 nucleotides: TGTGCCAGCAGCTTAGTCCCACAGGGGGTTCAAGAGACCCAGTACTTC.

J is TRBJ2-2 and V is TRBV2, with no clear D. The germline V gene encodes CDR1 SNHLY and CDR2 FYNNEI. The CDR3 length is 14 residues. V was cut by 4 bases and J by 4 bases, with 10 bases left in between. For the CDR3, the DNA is TGTGCCAGCAGTGGTCCTCAGTCCACCGGGGAGCTGTTTTTT. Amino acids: CASSGPQSTGELFF.

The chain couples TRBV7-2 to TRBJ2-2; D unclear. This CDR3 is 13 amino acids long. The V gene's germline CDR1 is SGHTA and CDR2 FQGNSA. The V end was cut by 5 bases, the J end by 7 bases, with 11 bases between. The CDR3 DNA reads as TGTGCCAGCAGCCAATCTTACGGCGGGGAGCTGTTTTTT. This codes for CASSQSYGGELFF.

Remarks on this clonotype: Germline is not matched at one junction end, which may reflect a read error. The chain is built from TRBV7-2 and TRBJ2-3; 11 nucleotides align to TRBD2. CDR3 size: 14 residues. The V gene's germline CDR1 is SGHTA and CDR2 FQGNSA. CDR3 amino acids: CASSLAGGQRTQYF. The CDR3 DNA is TGTGCCAGCAGTTTAGCGGGGGGGCAGCGTACGCAGTATTTT.

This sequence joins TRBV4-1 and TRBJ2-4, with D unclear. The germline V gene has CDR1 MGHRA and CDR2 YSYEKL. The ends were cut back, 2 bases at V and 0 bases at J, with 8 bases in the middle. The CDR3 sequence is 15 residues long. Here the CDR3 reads CASSQLGLAKNIQYF. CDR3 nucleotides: TGCGCCAGCAGCCAACTTGGGCTAGCCAAAAACATTCAGTACTTC.

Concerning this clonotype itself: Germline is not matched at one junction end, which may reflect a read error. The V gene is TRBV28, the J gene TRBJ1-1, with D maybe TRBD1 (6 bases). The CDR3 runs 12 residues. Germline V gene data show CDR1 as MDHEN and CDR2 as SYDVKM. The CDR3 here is CASSSTGWGARF. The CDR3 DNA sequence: TGTGCCAGCAGTTCTACGGGCTGGGGGGCTCGATTT.

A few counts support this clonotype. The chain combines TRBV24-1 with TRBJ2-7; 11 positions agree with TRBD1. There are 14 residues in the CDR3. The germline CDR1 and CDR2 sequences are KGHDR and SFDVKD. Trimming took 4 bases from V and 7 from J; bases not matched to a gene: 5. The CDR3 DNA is TGTGCCACCAGTGACCGGACAGGGGGCAGGGAGCAGTACTTC. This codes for CATSDRTGGREQYF.

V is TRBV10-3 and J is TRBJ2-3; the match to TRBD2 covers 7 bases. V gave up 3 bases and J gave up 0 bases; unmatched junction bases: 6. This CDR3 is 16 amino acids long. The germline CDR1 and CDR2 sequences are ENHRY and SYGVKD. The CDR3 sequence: CAISEGGGVSTDTQYF. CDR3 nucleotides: TGTGCCATCAGTGAAGGTGGGGGGGTCAGCACAGATACGCAGTATTTT.

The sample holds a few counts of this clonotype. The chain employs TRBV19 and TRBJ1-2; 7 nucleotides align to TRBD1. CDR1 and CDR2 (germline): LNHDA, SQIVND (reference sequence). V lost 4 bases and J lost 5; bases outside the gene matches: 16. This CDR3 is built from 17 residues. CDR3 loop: CASSKGTDLSTLYGYTF. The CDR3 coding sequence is TGTGCCAGTAGTAAAGGGACAGACCTCAGCACTCTATATGGCTACACCTTC.

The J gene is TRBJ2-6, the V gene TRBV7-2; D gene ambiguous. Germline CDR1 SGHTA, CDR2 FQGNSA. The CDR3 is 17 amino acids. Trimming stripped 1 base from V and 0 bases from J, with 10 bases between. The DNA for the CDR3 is TGTGCCAGCAGCTTAGTAGGCGCTAGCTCTGGGGCCAACGTCCTGACTTTC. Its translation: CASSLVGASSGANVLTF. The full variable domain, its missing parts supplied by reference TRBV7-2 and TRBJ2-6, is GAGVSQSPSNKVTEKGKDVELRCDPISGHTALYWYRQSLGQGLEFLIYFQGNSAPDKSGLPSDRFSAERTGGSVSTLTIQRTQQEDSAVYLCASSLVGASSGANVLTFGAGSRLTVL.

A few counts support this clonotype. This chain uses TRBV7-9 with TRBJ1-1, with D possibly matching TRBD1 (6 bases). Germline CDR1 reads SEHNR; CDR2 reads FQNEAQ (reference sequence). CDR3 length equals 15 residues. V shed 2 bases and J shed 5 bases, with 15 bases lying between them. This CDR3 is CASSLMSQGITEAFF. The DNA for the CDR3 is TGTGCCAGCAGCTTAATGTCACAGGGCATAACTGAAGCTTTCTTT. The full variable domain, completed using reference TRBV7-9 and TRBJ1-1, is DTGVSQNPRHKITKRGQNVTFRCDPISEHNRLYWYRQTLGQGPEFLTYFQNEAQLEKSRLLSDRFSAERPKGSFSTLEIQRTEQGDSAMYLCASSLMSQGITEAFFGQGTRLTVV.

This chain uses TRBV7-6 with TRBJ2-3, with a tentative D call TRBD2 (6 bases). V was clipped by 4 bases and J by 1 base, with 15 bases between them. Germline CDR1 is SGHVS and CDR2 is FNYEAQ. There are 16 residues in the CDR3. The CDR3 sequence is CASSSAGGVGTDTQYF. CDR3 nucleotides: TGTGCCAGCAGCTCTGCCGGGGGAGTAGGCACAGATACGCAGTATTTT.

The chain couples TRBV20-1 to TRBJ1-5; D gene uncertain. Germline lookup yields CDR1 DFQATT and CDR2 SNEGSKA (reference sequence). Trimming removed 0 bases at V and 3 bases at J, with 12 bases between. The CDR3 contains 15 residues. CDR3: CSARDLGRLNQPQHF. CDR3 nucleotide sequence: TGCAGTGCTAGAGATTTGGGCAGGCTCAATCAGCCCCAGCATTTT.

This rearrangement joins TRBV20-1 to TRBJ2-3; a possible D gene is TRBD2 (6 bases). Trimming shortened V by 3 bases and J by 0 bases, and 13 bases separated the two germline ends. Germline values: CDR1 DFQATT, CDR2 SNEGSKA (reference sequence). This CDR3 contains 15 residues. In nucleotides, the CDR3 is TGCAGTGCTAGTTTCCCGGGGGTTAGCACAGATACGCAGTATTTT. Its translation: CSASFPGVSTDTQYF.

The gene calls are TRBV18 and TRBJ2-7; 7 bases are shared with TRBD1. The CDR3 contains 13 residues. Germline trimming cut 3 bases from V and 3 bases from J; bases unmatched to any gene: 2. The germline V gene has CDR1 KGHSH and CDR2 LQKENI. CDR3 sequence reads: CASSPWTGYEQYF. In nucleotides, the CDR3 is TGTGCCAGCTCACCCTGGACAGGCTACGAGCAGTACTTC.

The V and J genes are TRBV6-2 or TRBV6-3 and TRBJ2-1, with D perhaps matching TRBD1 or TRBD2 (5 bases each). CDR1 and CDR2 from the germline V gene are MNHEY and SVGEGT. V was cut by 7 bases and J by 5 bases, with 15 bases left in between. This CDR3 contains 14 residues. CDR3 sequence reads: CASTNWDGDNEQFF. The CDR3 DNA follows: TGTGCCAGCACCAACTGGGACGGCGACAATGAGCAGTTCTTC.

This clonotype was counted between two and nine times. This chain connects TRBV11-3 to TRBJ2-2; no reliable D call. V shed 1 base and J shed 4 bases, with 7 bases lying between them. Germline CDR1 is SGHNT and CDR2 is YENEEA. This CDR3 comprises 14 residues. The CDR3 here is CASSLGGSTGELFF. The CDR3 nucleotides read TGTGCCAGCAGCTTAGGTGGAAGCACCGGGGAGCTGTTTTTT.

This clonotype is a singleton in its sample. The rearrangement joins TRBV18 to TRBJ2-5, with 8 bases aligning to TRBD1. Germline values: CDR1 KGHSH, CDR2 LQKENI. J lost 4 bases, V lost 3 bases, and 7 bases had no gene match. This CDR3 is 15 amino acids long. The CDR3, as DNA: TGTGCCAGCTCACCGAACAGGGGGTTACGAGAGACCCAGTACTTC. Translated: CASSPNRGLRETQYF.

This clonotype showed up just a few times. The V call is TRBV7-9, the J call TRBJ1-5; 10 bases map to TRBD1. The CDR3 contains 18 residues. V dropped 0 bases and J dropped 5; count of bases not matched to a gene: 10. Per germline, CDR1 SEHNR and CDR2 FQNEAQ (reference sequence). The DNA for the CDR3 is TGTGCCAGCAGCTTAGCATGGCCGGGACAGGGGAGTCATCAGCCCCAGCATTTT. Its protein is CASSLAWPGQGSHQPQHF.

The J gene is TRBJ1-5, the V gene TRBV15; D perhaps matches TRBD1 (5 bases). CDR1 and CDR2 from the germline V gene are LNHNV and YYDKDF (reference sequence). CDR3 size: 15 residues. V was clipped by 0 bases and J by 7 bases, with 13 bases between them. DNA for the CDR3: TGTGCCACCAGCAGAGATTTGGGGGGGGAGCAGCCCCAGCATTTT. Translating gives CATSRDLGGEQPQHF.

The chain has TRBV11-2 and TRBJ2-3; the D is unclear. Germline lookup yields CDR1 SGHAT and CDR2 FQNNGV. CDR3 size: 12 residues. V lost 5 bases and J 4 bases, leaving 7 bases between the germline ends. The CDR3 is CASSETADTQYF. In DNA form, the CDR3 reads TGTGCCAGCAGCGAGACTGCAGATACGCAGTATTTT.

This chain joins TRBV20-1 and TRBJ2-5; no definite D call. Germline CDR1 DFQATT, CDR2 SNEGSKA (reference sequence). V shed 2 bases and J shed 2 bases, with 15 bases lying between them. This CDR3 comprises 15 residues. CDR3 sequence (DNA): TGCAGTGCTAGACCCTCGGTTGCTAGTCAAGAGACCCAGTACTTC. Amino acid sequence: CSARPSVASQETQYF.

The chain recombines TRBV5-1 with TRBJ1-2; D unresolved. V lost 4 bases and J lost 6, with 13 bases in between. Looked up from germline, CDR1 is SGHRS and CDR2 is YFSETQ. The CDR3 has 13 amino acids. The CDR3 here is CASSAEGADGYTF. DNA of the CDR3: TGCGCCAGCAGCGCCGAGGGAGCCGATGGCTACACCTTC.

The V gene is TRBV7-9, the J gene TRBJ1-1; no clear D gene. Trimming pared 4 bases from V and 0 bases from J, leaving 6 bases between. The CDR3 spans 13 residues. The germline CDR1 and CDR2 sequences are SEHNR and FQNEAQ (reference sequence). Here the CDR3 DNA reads TGTGCCAGCAGCTCGGCTATGAACACTGAAGCTTTCTTT. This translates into CASSSAMNTEAFF.

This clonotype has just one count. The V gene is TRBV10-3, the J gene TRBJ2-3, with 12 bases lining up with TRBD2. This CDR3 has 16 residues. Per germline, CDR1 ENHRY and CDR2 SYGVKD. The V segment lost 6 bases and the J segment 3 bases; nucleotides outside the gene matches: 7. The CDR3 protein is CAISLAGGGATDTQYF. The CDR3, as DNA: TGTGCCATCAGCCTAGCGGGAGGGGGAGCGACAGATACGCAGTATTTT.

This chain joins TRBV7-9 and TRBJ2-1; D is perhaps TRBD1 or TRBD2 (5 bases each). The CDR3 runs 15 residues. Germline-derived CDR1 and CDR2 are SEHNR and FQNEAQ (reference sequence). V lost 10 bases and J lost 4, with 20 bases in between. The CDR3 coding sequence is TGTGCCAAGCAGGGAGTTTTAGCGAGATACAATGAGCAGTTCTTC. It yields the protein CAKQGVLARYNEQFF.